This T cell receptor beta chain was documented in a study of shared clonotypes between healthy human individuals. The naive CD8 population came from CD45RO-negative cells selected for CCR7, without terminally differentiated effector memory CD45RA+ cells. Donors comprised only Caucasian adults living in Nashville, Tennessee. The assay ran at deep level. Profiling relied on immunoSEQ multiplex PCR, and the TCRdb table lists in-frame clones only, not all of them. The sample consists of about 1.9 million clones, about 94% of them appearing once. Germline-derived CDR1 and CDR2 are LNHDA and SQIVND (reference sequence). CDR3 length: 13 amino acids. Trimming cost V 4 bases and J 3 bases, with 6 bases left between them. Remarks on this clone: This same CDR3 is encoded by further DNA sequences in the sample.

This TCR derives from a man aged 18 to 29 in good health. Some clones in this sample may be carry-over from other donors' samples. This rearrangement joins TRBV19 to TRBJ2-2, with unresolved D. Material for sequencing was naive CD8+ T cells from PBMCs. CDR3 loop: CASSSTYTGELFF. CDR3 coding DNA: TGTGCCAGTAGTAGCACCTACACCGGGGAGCTGTTTTTT.